What follows are 32 T cell receptor beta chains derived from one specimen sequenced in a study of blood T cell repertoires in COVID-19 (TCRdb year 2020). The library was made by the immunoSEQ multiplex PCR assay. Entries here come from immuneACCESS through TCRdb and include only in-frame sequences with V and J called. Some clones fail to appear in such tables; in the studies checked, an unresolved V gene covers under half of the shortfall, and the cause of the remainder is unknown. This sample holds approximately 350,000 clones; around 82% were observed only once. Clones ranked in the top ten supply 2.5% to 3% of the sample. Specimen: peripheral blood. The receptor source for this set is a man between 25 and 39 years old with active or convalescent COVID-19.

The chain is built from TRBV6-2 or TRBV6-3 and TRBJ2-7, with D possibly matching TRBD1 (5 bases). Per the germline V gene, CDR1 is MNHEY and CDR2 is SVGEGT. V was shortened by 6 bases and J by 3 bases, with 12 bases between the two germline ends. The CDR3 has 13 amino acids. The CDR3 nucleotides read TGTGCCAGCAGCTTCTCAGGGAACTACGAGCAGTACTTC. It translates to CASSFSGNYEQYF.

The rearrangement uses TRBV6-5 and TRBJ1-5; 9 nucleotides agree with TRBD1. The CDR3 length is 14 residues. The germline CDR1 and CDR2 sequences are MNHEY and SVGAGI. With V trimmed by 6 bases and J by 4 bases, 4 bases remained unmatched. In DNA, the CDR3 is TGTGCCAGCAGAGGGACAGGGACAAATCAGCCCCAGCATTTT. The encoded protein is CASRGTGTNQPQHF.

The rearrangement links TRBV12-3 or TRBV12-4 to TRBJ1-1, with 9 bases that match TRBD1. Trimming at V came to 5 bases and at J to 9 bases, leaving 4 bases not matched to a gene. The CDR3 runs to 12 residues. CDR3 nucleotides: TGTGCCAGCAGTCGACAGGGGGTTAAAGCTTTCTTT. Its protein is CASSRQGVKAFF.

This sequence joins TRBV30 and TRBJ2-3, with 8 bases that match TRBD2. The germline gives CDR1 GTSNPN, CDR2 SVGIG (reference sequence). V shed 3 bases, J shed 4 bases, and the junction held 9 bases outside the gene matches. The CDR3 loop spans 15 amino acids. For the CDR3, the DNA is TGTGCCTGGAGCCCGGGACTAGGAGGTGCAGATACGCAGTATTTT. It translates to CAWSPGLGGADTQYF.

This clone was seen more than once but under ten times. CDR3 sequence (DNA): TGTGCCAGCAGCGGAGCGGGGGGACGTACCGGGGAGCTGTTTTTT. Its protein product is CASSGAGGRTGELFF. The chain employs TRBV7-6 and TRBJ2-2; 9 nucleotides line up with TRBD2. CDR1 SGHVS and CDR2 FNYEAQ come from the germline V gene. The CDR3 length is 15 residues. V dropped 5 bases and J dropped 5; count of bases not matched to a gene: 6. Drawing the rest from reference TRBV7-6 and TRBJ2-2, the complete variable domain is GAGVSQSPRYKVTKRGQDVALRCDPISGHVSLYWYRQALGQGPEFLTYFNYEAQQDKSGLPNDRFSAERPEGSISTLTIQRTEQRDSAMYRCASSGAGGRTGELFFGEGSRLTVL.

V usage is TRBV11-1 and J usage is TRBJ2-1; D may be TRBD1 (6 bases). Trimming removed 3 bases from V and 8 bases from J, with 17 bases in between. CDR1 is SGHAT, CDR2 FQDESV, per germline (reference sequence). The CDR3 is 15 amino acids. The CDR3 region has the DNA TGTGCCAGCAGCTTGGGGGCCAGAGTAGGCGATGAGCAGTTCTTC. It encodes CASSLGARVGDEQFF.

This clone was counted once. A much more abundant neighbour one base away suggests this may be a read error. Other DNA sequences in the sample encode the same CDR3. This chain connects TRBV7-9 to TRBJ2-7; 8 nucleotides line up with TRBD1. With V trimmed by 6 bases and J by 6 bases, 10 bases remained unmatched. The CDR3 covers 14 residues. CDR1 is SEHNR and CDR2 is FQNEAQ in the germline V gene (reference sequence). In DNA form, the CDR3 reads TGTGCCAGCAGTCCAGGGGGCGGTCAGCTCGAGCAGTACTTC. Its translation: CASSPGGGQLEQYF.

The rearrangement joins TRBV19 to TRBJ2-3; 7 bases line up with TRBD2. The CDR3 contains 16 residues. V gave up 7 bases and J gave up 3 bases; unmatched junction bases: 13. The germline CDR1 and CDR2 sequences are LNHDA and SQIVND (reference sequence). The CDR3 region has the DNA TGTGCCAGTACCCCTTGGGGGGGAGTAAGAACAGATACGCAGTATTTT. This gives the protein CASTPWGGVRTDTQYF. Full variable domain (missing parts from reference TRBV19 and TRBJ2-3): DGGITQSPKYLFRKEGQNVTLSCEQNLNHDAMYWYRQDPGQGLRLIYYSQIVNDFQKGDIAEGYSVSREKKESFPLTVTSAQKNPTAFYLCASTPWGGVRTDTQYFGPGTRLTVL.

The genes are TRBV19 and TRBJ2-2, with 9 positions matching TRBD1. Germline V CDR1 and CDR2: LNHDA, SQIVND (reference sequence). V lost 4 bases and J lost 4; bases outside the gene matches: 4. This CDR3 has 15 residues. The CDR3 sequence is CASSKGQGLTGELFF. In DNA, the CDR3 is TGTGCCAGTAGTAAGGGACAGGGCCTCACCGGGGAGCTGTTTTTT.

This chain links TRBV7-3 with TRBJ2-1; 9 bases match TRBD2. Germline V CDR1 and CDR2: SGHTA, FQGTGA. J was trimmed by 2 bases and V by 5 bases; bases with no gene match: 4. The CDR3 runs to 15 residues. Here the CDR3 reads CASSPKREAYNEQFF. The CDR3 DNA is TGTGCCAGCAGCCCAAAGCGGGAGGCCTACAATGAGCAGTTCTTC.

The rearrangement uses TRBV29-1 and TRBJ1-2; maybe TRBD1 (6 bases). The germline gives CDR1 SQVTM, CDR2 ANQGSEA. The CDR3 has 10 residues. Trimming took 3 bases from V and 8 from J, leaving 7 bases between them. In DNA, the CDR3 is TGCAGCGTTGATGACAGGGGCTACACCTTC. As protein: CSVDDRGYTF.

This rearrangement joins TRBV30 to TRBJ1-2; tentatively, D is TRBD1 (6 bases). The germline gives CDR1 GTSNPN, CDR2 SVGIG (reference sequence). The CDR3 length is 12 residues. V was cut by 1 base and J by 4 bases, with 7 bases left in between. The CDR3 sequence: CAWSDRAYGYTF. The CDR3 DNA is TGTGCCTGGAGTGACAGGGCCTATGGCTACACCTTC.

The chain recombines TRBV11-2 with TRBJ2-1; 7 bases are a match to TRBD2. The CDR3 contains 15 residues. V was pared by 3 bases and J by 6 bases, with 8 bases of the junction left unmatched. Germline V gene lookup returns CDR1 SGHAT and CDR2 FQNNGV. CDR3 nucleotides: TGTGCCAGCAGCTTCACGGGGGGATTGGGCAATGAGCAGTTCTTC. It yields the protein CASSFTGGLGNEQFF.

The chain is built from TRBV2 and TRBJ2-3, with TRBD1 matching 7 bases. The CDR3 runs to 17 residues. CDR1 is SNHLY, CDR2 FYNNEI, per germline. The V segment lost 10 bases and the J segment 2 bases; nucleotides outside the gene matches: 18. The CDR3 protein is CATGLTAGGPLTDTQYF. The CDR3 DNA follows: TGTGCCACTGGGTTGACGGCAGGGGGTCCACTCACAGATACGCAGTATTTT.

The genes are TRBV7-2 and TRBJ2-5, with a possible D match to TRBD2 (7 bases). The germline CDR1 and CDR2 sequences are SGHTA and FQGNSA. The CDR3 is 15 amino acids. Deletions cut 5 bases from V and 5 bases from J, with 18 bases between. The CDR3 loop reads CASSNRPGRGETQYF. The CDR3 nucleotides are TGTGCCAGCAGCAACAGACCGGGGAGGGGGGAGACCCAGTACTTC.

Points on this clone: No DNA is shown, since the ends of the CDR3 on it are uncertain; the CDR3 is the one TCRdb lists. This rearrangement joins TRBV28 to TRBJ2-7; no DNA check was done on the table's D call, TRBD1. The CDR3 spans 17 amino acids, including both terminal residues. Germline CDR1 MDHEN, CDR2 SYDVKM. The CDR3 protein is CASSFGEGHNLSYEQYF.

This clone is a singleton in its sample. The chain carries TRBV19 and TRBJ2-1; 12 nucleotides match TRBD2. V lost 0 bases, J lost 7 bases, and 7 bases stayed unmatched. The CDR3 runs 17 residues. Per germline, CDR1 LNHDA and CDR2 SQIVND (reference sequence). The CDR3 here is CASSIEAVTSGRNEQFF. The CDR3 nucleotides are TGTGCCAGTAGTATAGAGGCAGTGACTAGCGGGAGAAATGAGCAGTTCTTC.

The V call is TRBV4-2, the J call TRBJ1-5, with D perhaps matching TRBD1 (5 bases). CDR1 and CDR2 from the germline V gene are LGHNA and YNFKEQ. Trimming pared 4 bases from V and 4 bases from J, leaving 14 bases between. The CDR3 covers 15 residues. The CDR3, as DNA: TGTGCCAGCAGCCCCGGATGGGGGGGGAATCAGCCCCAGCATTTT. Protein product: CASSPGWGGNQPQHF.

The CDR3 protein is CASTGGAGDTQYF. For the CDR3, the DNA is TGTGCCAGCACCGGGGGGGCCGGAGATACGCAGTATTTT. The V gene is TRBV7-3, the J gene TRBJ2-3, with 8 bases identical to TRBD2. Germline lookup yields CDR1 SGHTA and CDR2 FQGTGA. This CDR3 is built from 13 residues. Trimming took 7 bases from V and 5 from J; bases not matched to a gene: 5.

There are a few counts of this clone. Other nucleotide sequences from this sample produce the same CDR3. The chain uses TRBV28 and TRBJ2-3; D perhaps matches TRBD1 (6 bases). The V and J ends lost 4 bases and 4 bases respectively, with 6 bases between them. Germline CDR1 MDHEN, CDR2 SYDVKM. CDR3 length: 12 residues. The CDR3 region is CASSSGADTQYF. The CDR3 DNA is TGTGCCAGCAGTTCAGGGGCAGATACGCAGTATTTT.

The V and J genes are TRBV4-2 and TRBJ1-1; the match to TRBD1 covers 10 bases. Trimming removed 2 bases from V and 8 bases from J; junction bases left unmatched: 8. The CDR3 extends over 15 amino acids. The germline V gene has CDR1 LGHNA and CDR2 YNFKEQ. CDR3 protein: CASSQLDRGSVEAFF. The CDR3 DNA follows: TGTGCCAGCAGCCAATTGGACAGGGGGAGCGTAGAAGCTTTCTTT.

This sequence joins TRBV19 and TRBJ1-2; D is ambiguous. The V and J ends lost 5 bases and 0 bases respectively, with 13 bases between them. The CDR3 covers 15 residues. CDR1 and CDR2 from the germline V gene are LNHDA and SQIVND (reference sequence). CDR3 in DNA: TGTGCCAGTAGTCGGTATCCCCGGGCTAACTATGGCTACACCTTC. Residues: CASSRYPRANYGYTF.

This chain uses TRBV9 with TRBJ2-2, with 7 bases fitting TRBD2. Trimming removed 0 bases from V and 8 bases from J; junction bases left unmatched: 10. Germline V gene lookup returns CDR1 SGDLS and CDR2 YYNGEE. This CDR3 comprises 16 residues. CDR3 sequence reads: CASSVGLAAFLGELFF. CDR3 nucleotide sequence: TGTGCCAGCAGCGTAGGGCTAGCGGCCTTTTTGGGGGAGCTGTTTTTT.

The V and J genes are TRBV2 and TRBJ2-3; no clear D gene. Germline lookup yields CDR1 SNHLY and CDR2 FYNNEI. The V and J ends lost 9 bases and 1 base respectively, with 11 bases between them. This CDR3 has 13 amino acids. CDR3 protein: CARKESGTDTQYF. The CDR3 DNA sequence: TGTGCCAGAAAAGAGAGCGGCACAGATACGCAGTATTTT.

The rearrangement links TRBV19 to TRBJ1-3; TRBD1 might be the D (5 bases). CDR1 and CDR2 from the germline V gene are LNHDA and SQIVND (reference sequence). The V end lost 11 bases, the J end lost 2 bases, and 7 bases lay between the germline ends. The CDR3 has 11 amino acids. CDR3 loop: CAVRAGNTIYF. CDR3 DNA: TGTGCCGTCAGGGCTGGAAACACCATATATTTT. The whole variable domain, filled in from reference TRBV19 and TRBJ1-3, reads DGGITQSPKYLFRKEGQNVTLSCEQNLNHDAMYWYRQDPGQGLRLIYYSQIVNDFQKGDIAEGYSVSREKKESFPLTVTSAQKNPTAFYLCAVRAGNTIYFGEGSWLTVV.

The chain joins TRBV6-2 or TRBV6-3 to TRBJ2-7; 7 bases align to TRBD1. Per germline, CDR1 MNHEY and CDR2 SVGEGT. This CDR3 is built from 15 residues. V lost 6 bases and J lost 7; bases outside the gene matches: 15. The CDR3 region has the DNA TGTGCCAGCAGCCCGACAGGGACGCTAAACGGGGAGCAGTACTTC. This sequence encodes CASSPTGTLNGEQYF.

The rearrangement uses TRBV7-3 and TRBJ2-2; 10 bases align to TRBD1. Germline V gene sequence: CDR1 SGHTA, CDR2 FQGTGA. J gave up 6 bases and V 5 bases, and 9 bases lay outside the gene matches. CDR3 length: 16 amino acids. CDR3 sequence: CASSESGTGVSGELFF. CDR3 nucleotides: TGTGCCAGCAGCGAATCCGGGACAGGGGTTTCCGGGGAGCTGTTTTTT.

The gene calls are TRBV2 and TRBJ1-3; unclear D gene. This CDR3 is 14 amino acids long. Germline V gene sequence: CDR1 SNHLY, CDR2 FYNNEI. The V end lost 6 bases, the J end lost 2 bases, and 11 bases lay between the germline ends. The CDR3 DNA reads TGTGCCAGCAGGGAGCAATGGCCTGGAAACACCATATATTTT. Its protein product is CASREQWPGNTIYF.

This CDR3 reads CSPFPGYTF. The CDR3 DNA reads TGCAGCCCCTTCCCCGGCTACACCTTC. The genes are TRBV29-1 and TRBJ1-2, with no clear D. V lost 8 bases to trimming and J lost 8 bases, with 9 bases between them. Germline loops: CDR1 SQVTM, CDR2 ANQGSEA. CDR3 length equals 9 residues.

The chain couples TRBV4-1 to TRBJ2-7; 8 positions match TRBD2. V shed 4 bases, J shed 5 bases, and the junction held 13 bases outside the gene matches. Germline CDR1 MGHRA, CDR2 YSYEKL. The CDR3 is 16 amino acids. CDR3 bases: TGCGCCAGCAGCCCTGGGAAAAGCGGGAGTATCCACGAGCAGTACTTC. Its protein product is CASSPGKSGSIHEQYF.

The chain couples TRBV27 to TRBJ1-2; 12 bases are a match to TRBD1. The length of the CDR3 is 17 residues. Germline CDR1 and CDR2: MNHEY and SMNVEV (reference sequence). Trimming at V came to 0 bases and at J to 6 bases, leaving 8 bases not matched to a gene. The CDR3 nucleotides read TGTGCCAGCAGTTTATCCAGGGGACAGGGGGCTTTAGATGGCTACACCTTC. This gives the protein CASSLSRGQGALDGYTF.

This clone was found once. CDR3 residues: CASSQDQKRTEAFF. The CDR3 coding sequence is TGTGCCAGCAGCCAAGATCAGAAGAGGACTGAAGCTTTCTTT. The chain is built from TRBV3-1 (or the pseudogene TRBV3-2) and TRBJ1-1; D call uncertain. The CDR3 is 14 residues long. Germline V gives CDR1 LGHDT, CDR2 YNNKEL (reference sequence). V was cut by 0 bases and J by 5 bases, with 10 bases left in between.